The clone carrying this T cell receptor (beta chain) was seen many times. Its cognate antigen is unknown. This sample stems from a study of molecular identifiers for immune sequencing clone quantification. Overall study findings and caveats: Spiked TCR RNA from one Jurkat cell reportedly showed up when mixed among 950,000 to 1,000,000 naive cells. Effector cells kept over 98% of their molecules in clones above 20 RNA copies, while naive cells kept under 1% there.

In TCRdb, the PCR reads were re-called with MiXCR into one record per CDR3 protein. The sample lists about 510,000 distinct CDR3 sequences, 25% seen once, with approximately 0.76% in the top ten. The CDR3 covers 13 residues. Per germline, CDR1 SGHDT and CDR2 YYEEEE. V lost 5 bases and J lost 0, with 6 bases in between. The V gene is TRBV5-6, the J gene TRBJ2-1; D unclear. The TCR comes from a human donor in good health. Some libraries in this study had Jurkat cell RNA spiked in. The specimen sequenced was naive CD8+ T cells from blood, with Jurkat cell RNA spiked in. Subset denoted: FACS-sorted CD8+CD4-CCR7+CD45RA+ naive T cells. CDR3 protein: CASSISSYNEQFF. The CDR3 DNA sequence: TGTGCCAGCAGTATCAGCTCCTACAATGAGCAGTTCTTC.